This record covers a single T cell receptor (beta chain). This sample stems from a study of CD8 T cells in Susac syndrome. From germline, CDR1 is SGHNT and CDR2 YYREEE (reference sequence). The V end lost 4 bases, the J end lost 5 bases, and 12 bases lay between the germline ends. This CDR3 contains 13 residues. Random hexamers were used to reverse transcribe the RNA input (roughly 0.5 to 1 ug). TCRdb re-analysed the immunoSEQ multiplex PCR reads in MiXCR, keeping a single row per CDR3 protein. This repertoire shows 150,000 to 200,000 distinct CDR3 sequences, around 95% found once; its top ten account for 0.098%. TEMRA cells were enriched by FACS, and CD4+ and CD8+ T cells were negatively isolated.

The chain carries TRBV5-4 and TRBJ2-5; possibly TRBD1 for D (5 bases). Sequenced: CD4+ T cells from PBMCs. The sequence was obtained from a human donor with Susac syndrome. The CDR3 DNA is TGTGCCAGCAGCAAGGGGCTGGATGAGACCCAGTACTTC. This sequence encodes CASSKGLDETQYF.